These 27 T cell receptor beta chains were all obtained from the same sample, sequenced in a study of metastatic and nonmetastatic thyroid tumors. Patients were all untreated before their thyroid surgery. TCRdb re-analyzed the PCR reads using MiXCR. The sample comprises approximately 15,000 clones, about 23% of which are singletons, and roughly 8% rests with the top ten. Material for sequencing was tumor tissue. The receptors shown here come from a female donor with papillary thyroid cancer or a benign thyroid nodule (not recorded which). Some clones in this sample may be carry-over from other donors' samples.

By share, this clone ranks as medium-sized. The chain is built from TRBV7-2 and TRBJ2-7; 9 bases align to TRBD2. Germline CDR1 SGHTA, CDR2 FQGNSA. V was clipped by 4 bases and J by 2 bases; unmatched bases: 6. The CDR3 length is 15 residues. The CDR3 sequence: CASSSRAGGPYEQYF. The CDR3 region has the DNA TGTGCCAGCAGCTCCCGAGCGGGAGGACCCTACGAGCAGTACTTC.

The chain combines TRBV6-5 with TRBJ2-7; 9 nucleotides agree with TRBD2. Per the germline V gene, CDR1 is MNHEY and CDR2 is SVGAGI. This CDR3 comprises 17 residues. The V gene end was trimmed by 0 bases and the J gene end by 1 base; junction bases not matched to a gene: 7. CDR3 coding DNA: TGTGCCAGCAGTTACTCGAAGCGAGCGGGAGGATCCTACGAGCAGTACTTC. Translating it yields CASSYSKRAGGSYEQYF.

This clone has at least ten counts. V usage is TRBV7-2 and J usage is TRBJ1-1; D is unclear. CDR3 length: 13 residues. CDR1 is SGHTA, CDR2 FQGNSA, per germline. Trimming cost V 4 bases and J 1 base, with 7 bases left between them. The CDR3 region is CASSSGPNTEAFF. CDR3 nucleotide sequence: TGTGCCAGCAGCTCAGGTCCGAACACTGAAGCTTTCTTT.

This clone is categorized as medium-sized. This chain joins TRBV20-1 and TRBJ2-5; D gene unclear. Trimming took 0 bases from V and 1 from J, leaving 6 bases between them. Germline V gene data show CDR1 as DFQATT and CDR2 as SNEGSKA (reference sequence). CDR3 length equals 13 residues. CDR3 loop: CSARDPAQETQYF. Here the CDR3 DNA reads TGCAGTGCTAGAGATCCGGCCCAAGAGACCCAGTACTTC.

This chain's CDR3 is CASSIGTGDVTDTQYF. The CDR3 nucleotides are TGCGCCAGCAGCATCGGGACAGGGGATGTAACAGATACGCAGTATTTT. The chain uses TRBV5-1 and TRBJ2-3, with TRBD1 identical over 10 bases. The CDR3 runs 16 residues. After removal of 4 bases from V and 3 bases from J, the junction contained 8 bases not matched to a gene. In germline, CDR1 is SGHRS, CDR2 YFSETQ.

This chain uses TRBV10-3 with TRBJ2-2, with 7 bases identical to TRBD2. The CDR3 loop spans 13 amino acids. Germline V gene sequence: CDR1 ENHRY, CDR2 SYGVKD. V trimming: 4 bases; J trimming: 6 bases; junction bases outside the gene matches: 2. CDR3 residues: CAISGGGAGELFF. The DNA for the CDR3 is TGTGCCATCAGTGGGGGGGGAGCCGGGGAGCTGTTTTTT.

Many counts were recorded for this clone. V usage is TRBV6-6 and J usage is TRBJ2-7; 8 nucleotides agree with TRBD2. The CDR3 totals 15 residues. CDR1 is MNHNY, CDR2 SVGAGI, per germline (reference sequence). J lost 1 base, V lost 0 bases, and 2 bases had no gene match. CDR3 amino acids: CASSYSSGRSYEQYF. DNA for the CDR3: TGTGCCAGCAGTTACTCGAGCGGGAGATCCTACGAGCAGTACTTC.

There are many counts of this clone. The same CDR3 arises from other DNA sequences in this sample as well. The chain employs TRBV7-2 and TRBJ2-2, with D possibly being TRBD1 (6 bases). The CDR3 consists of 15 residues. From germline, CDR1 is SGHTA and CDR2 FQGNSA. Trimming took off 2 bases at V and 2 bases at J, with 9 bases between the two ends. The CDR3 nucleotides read TGTGCCAGCAGCTTACTAGGGGGAAACACCGGGGAGCTGTTTTTT. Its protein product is CASSLLGGNTGELFF.

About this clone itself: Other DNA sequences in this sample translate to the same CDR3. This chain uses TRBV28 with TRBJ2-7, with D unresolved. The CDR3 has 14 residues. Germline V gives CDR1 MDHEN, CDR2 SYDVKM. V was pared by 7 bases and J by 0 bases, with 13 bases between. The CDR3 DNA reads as TGTGCCAGCACTCTAACCAGGAGCTCCTACGAGCAGTACTTC. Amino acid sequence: CASTLTRSSYEQYF.

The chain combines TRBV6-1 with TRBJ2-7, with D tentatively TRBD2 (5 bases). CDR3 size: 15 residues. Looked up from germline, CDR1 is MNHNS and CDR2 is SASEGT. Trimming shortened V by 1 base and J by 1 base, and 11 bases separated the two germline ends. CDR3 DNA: TGTGCCAGCAGTGAAGATGACGGGGATTCCTACGAGCAGTACTTC. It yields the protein CASSEDDGDSYEQYF.

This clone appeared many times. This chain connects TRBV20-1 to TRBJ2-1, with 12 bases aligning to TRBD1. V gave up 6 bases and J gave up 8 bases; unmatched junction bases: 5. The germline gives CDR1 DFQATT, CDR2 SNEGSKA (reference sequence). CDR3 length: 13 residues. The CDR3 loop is CSATGTGGYEQFF. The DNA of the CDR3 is TGCAGTGCAACCGGGACAGGGGGCTATGAGCAGTTCTTC.

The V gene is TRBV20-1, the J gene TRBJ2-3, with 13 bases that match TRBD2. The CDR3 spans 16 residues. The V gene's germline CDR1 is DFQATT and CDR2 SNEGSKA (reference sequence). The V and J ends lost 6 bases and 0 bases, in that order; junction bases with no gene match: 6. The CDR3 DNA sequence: TGCAGTGCCGACGGGACTAGCGGGGCTAGCACAGATACGCAGTATTTT. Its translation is CSADGTSGASTDTQYF.

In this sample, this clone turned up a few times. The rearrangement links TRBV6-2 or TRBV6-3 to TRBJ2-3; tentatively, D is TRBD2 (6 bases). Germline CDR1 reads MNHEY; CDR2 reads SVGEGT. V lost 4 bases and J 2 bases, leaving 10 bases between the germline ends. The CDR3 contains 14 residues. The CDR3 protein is CASSFGGPTDTQYF. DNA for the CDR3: TGTGCCAGCAGTTTCGGAGGGCCCACAGATACGCAGTATTTT.

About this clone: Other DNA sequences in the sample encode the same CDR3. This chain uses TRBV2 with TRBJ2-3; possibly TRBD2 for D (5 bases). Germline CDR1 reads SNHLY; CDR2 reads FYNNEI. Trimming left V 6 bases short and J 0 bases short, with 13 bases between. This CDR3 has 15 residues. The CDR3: CASSETGSSTDTQYF. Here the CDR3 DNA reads TGTGCCAGCAGCGAGACGGGATCTAGCACAGATACGCAGTATTTT. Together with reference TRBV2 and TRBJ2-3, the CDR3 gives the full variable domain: EPEVTQTPSHQVTQMGQEVILRCVPISNHLYFYWYRQILGQKVEFLVSFYNNEISEKSEIFDDQFSVERPDGSNFTLKIRSTKLEDSAMYFCASSETGSSTDTQYFGPGTRLTVL.

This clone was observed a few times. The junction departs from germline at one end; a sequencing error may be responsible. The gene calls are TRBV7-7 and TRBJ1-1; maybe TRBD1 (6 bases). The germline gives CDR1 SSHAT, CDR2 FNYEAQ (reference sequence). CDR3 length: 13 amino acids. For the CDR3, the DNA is TGTGCTAGCAGCGCGGACAGTGCCACTGAAGCCTTCTTT. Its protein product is CASSADSATEAFF.

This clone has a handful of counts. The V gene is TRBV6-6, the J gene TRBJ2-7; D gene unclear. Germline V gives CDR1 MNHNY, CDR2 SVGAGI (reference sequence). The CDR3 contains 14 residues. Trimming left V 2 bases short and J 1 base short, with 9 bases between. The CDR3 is CASSYQESSYEQYF. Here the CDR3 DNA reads TGTGCCAGCAGTTACCAGGAAAGTTCCTACGAGCAGTACTTC.

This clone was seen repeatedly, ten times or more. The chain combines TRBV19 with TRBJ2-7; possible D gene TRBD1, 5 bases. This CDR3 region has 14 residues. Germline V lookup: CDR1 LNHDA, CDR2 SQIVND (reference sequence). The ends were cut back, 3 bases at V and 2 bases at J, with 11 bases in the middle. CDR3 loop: CASSITDTAYEQYF. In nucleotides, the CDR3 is TGTGCCAGTAGTATTACGGACACGGCCTACGAGCAGTACTTC.

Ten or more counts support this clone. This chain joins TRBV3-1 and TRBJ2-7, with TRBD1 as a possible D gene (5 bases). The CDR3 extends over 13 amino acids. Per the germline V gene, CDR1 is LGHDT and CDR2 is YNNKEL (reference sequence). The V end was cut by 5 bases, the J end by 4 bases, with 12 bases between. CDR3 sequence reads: CASSAGFFYEQYF. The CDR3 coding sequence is TGTGCCAGCAGCGCAGGGTTCTTTTACGAGCAGTACTTC.

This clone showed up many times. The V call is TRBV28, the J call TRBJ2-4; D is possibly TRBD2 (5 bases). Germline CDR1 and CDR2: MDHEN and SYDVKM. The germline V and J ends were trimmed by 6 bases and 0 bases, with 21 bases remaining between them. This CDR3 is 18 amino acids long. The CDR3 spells CASSRSRRAGLAKNIQYF. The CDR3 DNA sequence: TGTGCCAGCAGCCGTTCCAGACGCGCCGGACTAGCCAAAAACATTCAGTACTTC.

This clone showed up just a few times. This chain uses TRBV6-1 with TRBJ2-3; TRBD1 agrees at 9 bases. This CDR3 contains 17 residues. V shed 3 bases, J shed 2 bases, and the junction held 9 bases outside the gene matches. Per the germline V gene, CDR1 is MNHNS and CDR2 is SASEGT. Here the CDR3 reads CASSENRGPSPTDTQYF. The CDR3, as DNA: TGTGCCAGCAGTGAGAACAGGGGGCCTTCCCCCACAGATACGCAGTATTTT.

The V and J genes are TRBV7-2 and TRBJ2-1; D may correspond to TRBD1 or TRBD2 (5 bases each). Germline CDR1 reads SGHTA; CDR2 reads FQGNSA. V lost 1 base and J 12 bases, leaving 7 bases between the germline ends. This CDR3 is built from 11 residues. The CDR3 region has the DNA TGTGCCAGCAGCTTAGAGGGACCGCAGTTCTTC. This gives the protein CASSLEGPQFF.

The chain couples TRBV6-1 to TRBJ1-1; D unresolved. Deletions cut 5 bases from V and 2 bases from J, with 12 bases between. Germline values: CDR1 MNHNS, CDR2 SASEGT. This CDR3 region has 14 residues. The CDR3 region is CASSSGISNTEAFF. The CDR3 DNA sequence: TGTGCCAGCAGTTCGGGGATCTCAAACACTGAAGCTTTCTTT.

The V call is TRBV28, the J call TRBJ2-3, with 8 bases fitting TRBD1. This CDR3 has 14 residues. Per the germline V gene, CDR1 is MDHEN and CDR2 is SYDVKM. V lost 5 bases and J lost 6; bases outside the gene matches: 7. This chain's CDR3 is CASSPGQGRDTQYF. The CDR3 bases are TGTGCCAGCAGTCCCGGACAGGGAAGGGATACGCAGTATTTT.

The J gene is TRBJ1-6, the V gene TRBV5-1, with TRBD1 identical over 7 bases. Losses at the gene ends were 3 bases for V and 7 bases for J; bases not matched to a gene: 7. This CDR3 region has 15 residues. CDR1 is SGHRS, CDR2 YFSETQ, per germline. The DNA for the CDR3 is TGCGCCAGCAGCTCAGGGACAGCTGACAATTCACCCCTCCACTTT. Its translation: CASSSGTADNSPLHF.

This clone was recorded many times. Here the CDR3 DNA reads TGTGCCAGCAGTTGGACAGGGGGCAACACTGAAGCTTTCTTT. Translation: CASSWTGGNTEAFF. This chain uses TRBV2 with TRBJ1-1; 11 nucleotides agree with TRBD1. Trimming took 5 bases from V and 2 from J; bases not matched to a gene: 1. The CDR3 length is 14 residues. Looked up from germline, CDR1 is SNHLY and CDR2 is FYNNEI.

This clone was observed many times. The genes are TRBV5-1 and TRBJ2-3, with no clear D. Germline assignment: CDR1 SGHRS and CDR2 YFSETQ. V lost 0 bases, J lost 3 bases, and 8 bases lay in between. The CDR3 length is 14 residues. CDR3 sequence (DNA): TGCGCCAGCAGCTTGGATCAGGCGACAGATACGCAGTATTTT. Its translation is CASSLDQATDTQYF.

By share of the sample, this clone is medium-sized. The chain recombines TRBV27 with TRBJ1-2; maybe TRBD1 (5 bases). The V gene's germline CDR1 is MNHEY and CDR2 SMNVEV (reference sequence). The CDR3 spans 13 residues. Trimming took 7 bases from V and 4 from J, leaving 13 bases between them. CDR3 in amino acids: CASKKGRSYGYTF. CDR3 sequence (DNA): TGTGCCAGCAAAAAGGGACGGTCCTATGGCTACACCTTC.